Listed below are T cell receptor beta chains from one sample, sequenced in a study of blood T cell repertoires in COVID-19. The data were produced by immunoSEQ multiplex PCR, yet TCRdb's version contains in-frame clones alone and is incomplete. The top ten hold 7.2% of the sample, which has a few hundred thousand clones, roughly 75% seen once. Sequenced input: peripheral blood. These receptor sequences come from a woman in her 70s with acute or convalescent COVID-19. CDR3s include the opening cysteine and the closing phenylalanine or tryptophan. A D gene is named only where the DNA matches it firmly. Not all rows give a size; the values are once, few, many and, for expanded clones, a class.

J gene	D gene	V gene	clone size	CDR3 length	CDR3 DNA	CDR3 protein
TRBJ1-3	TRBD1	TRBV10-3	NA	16	TGTGCCATCAGTGCCGGAGGAGGGGGCGAAGGAAACACCATATATTTT	CAISAGGGGEGNTIYF
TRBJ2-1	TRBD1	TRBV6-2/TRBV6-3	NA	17	TGTGCCAGCAGTTACTCCCCGGACAGGCCTTCCTACAATGAGCAGTTCTTC	CASSYSPDRPSYNEQFF
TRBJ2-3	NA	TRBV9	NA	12	TGTGCCAGCGGGGGGAGGACAGATACGCAGTATTTT	CASGGRTDTQYF
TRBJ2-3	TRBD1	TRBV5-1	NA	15	TGCGCCAGCAGCCTAGGACAGGGGGTGTCAGATACGCAGTATTTT	CASSLGQGVSDTQYF
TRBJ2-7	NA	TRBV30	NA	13	TGTGCCTGGAGTGCACACAGTTCCTACGAGCAGTACTTC	CAWSAHSSYEQYF
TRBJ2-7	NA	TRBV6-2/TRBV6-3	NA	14	TGTGCCAGCAGCCGGGGCGGGACCCAGTACGAGCAGTACTTC	CASSRGGTQYEQYF
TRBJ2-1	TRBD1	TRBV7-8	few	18	TGTGCCAGCAGCCCGGACCCAATCGGGACAGGCACAGGGTATGAGCAGTTCTTC	CASSPDPIGTGTGYEQFF
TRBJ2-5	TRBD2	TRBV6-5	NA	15	TGTGCCAGCAGTCGCCTAGCGGGGGGATCGGAGACCCAGTACTTC	CASSRLAGGSETQYF
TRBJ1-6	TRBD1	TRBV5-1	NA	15	TGCGCCAGCACCCTATCCTCGGGACAGAATTCACCCCTCCACTTT	CASTLSSGQNSPLHF
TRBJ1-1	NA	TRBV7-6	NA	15	TGTGCCAGCAGCTTAGCGTGGGGTGTAGGGGAAGAAGCTTTCTTT	CASSLAWGVGEEAFF
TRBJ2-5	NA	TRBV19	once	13	TGTGCCAGTAGCAGGGGCATCCAAGAGACCCAGTACTTC	CASSRGIQETQYF
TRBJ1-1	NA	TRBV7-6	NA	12	TGTGCCAGCAGCTTAGGAAGGGGAGGCGCTTTCTTT	CASSLGRGGAFF
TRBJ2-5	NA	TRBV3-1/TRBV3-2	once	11	TGTGCCAGCAGCCAAGGGCCCACCCAGTACTTC	CASSQGPTQYF
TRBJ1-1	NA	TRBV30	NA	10	TGTGCCTGGAGTCGGACTGAAGCTTTCTTT	CAWSRTEAFF
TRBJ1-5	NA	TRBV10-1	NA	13	TGCGCCAGCAATCAACACGAGGGTCAGCCCCAGCATTTT	CASNQHEGQPQHF
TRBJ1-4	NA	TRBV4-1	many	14	TGCGCCAGCAGCCAAGAAAAGGGGTATGAAAAACTGTTTTTT	CASSQEKGYEKLFF